Listed below are T cell receptor beta chains from one sample, sequenced in a study of early T cells in non-severe SARS-CoV-2 infection. MiXCR was run by TCRdb on the 5' RACE reads, yielding one entry per CDR3 protein. The repertoire holds around 70,000 distinct CDR3 sequences, more than 10% seen once, with 3.9% in the top ten. The sample comprised whole blood. The receptors derive from an adult who was a healthcare worker with PCR-confirmed SARS-CoV-2 infection or an uninfected control (not recorded which). Each CDR3 is given with its conserved first and last residue. The D gene is left open where the match is weak. Not every row has a clone size; where given, it reads once, few, many or a size class.

>TRBD2|TRBV20-1|TRBJ2-1|many
CSAQTASGVNGRYNEQFF
TGCAGTGCTCAGACGGCTAGCGGGGTTAACGGGAGGTACAATGAGCAGTTCTTC
>TRBD2|TRBV6-2/TRBV6-3|TRBJ2-3|.
CASRSSGRARNTQYF
TGTGCCAGCAGATCTAGCGGGAGAGCCCGAAATACGCAGTATTTT
>.|TRBV20-1|TRBJ2-7|medium-sized
CSPRANAGEQYF
TGCAGTCCACGGGCGAACGCGGGCGAGCAGTACTTC
>.|TRBV19|TRBJ1-5|many
CASSVLGSNQPQHF
TGTGCCAGTAGTGTTCTCGGAAGCAATCAGCCCCAGCATTTT
>.|TRBV6-5|TRBJ2-7|many
CASSPSLPPGYEQYF
TGTGCCAGCAGTCCCTCTCTACCCCCGGGATACGAGCAGTACTTC
>TRBD2|TRBV3-1|TRBJ2-1|.
CASSQPGGPYEQFF
TGTGCCAGCAGCCAACCGGGAGGGCCCTATGAGCAGTTCTTC
>.|TRBV5-4|TRBJ2-7|few
CASSLDTSLEQYF
TGTGCCAGCAGCTTGGATACTTCCCTGGAGCAGTACTTC
>TRBD1|TRBV2|TRBJ2-7|few
CASSDETGSRYEQYF
TGTGCCAGCAGTGACGAGACAGGGAGCAGGTACGAGCAGTACTTC
>TRBD1|TRBV7-9|TRBJ2-1|few
CASSLKTGGVNEQFF
TGTGCCAGCAGCTTAAAGACAGGGGGTGTAAATGAGCAGTTCTTC
>.|TRBV29-1|TRBJ1-2|.
CSVEGTPTGYTF
TGCAGCGTTGAGGGGACACCGACAGGCTACACCTTC
>TRBD2|TRBV6-1|TRBJ2-1|few
CASSEGGLPYNEQFF
TGTGCCAGCAGTGAAGGGGGACTACCGTACAATGAGCAGTTCTTC
>.|TRBV11-2|TRBJ1-5|many
CASSLAGQLHFHQPQHF
TGTGCCAGCAGCTTAGCCGGGCAGCTTCACTTTCATCAGCCCCAGCATTTT
>.|TRBV5-4|TRBJ2-5|.
CASSLGLEQETQYF
TGTGCCAGCAGCTTGGGGCTAGAGCAGGAGACCCAGTACTTC
>TRBD2|TRBV10-3|TRBJ2-7|many
CAIEPAGSYEQYF
TGTGCCATCGAGCCAGCGGGAAGTTACGAGCAGTACTTC
>TRBD1|TRBV19|TRBJ2-7|few
CASSSWTGGTEQYF
TGTGCCAGTAGTTCGTGGACAGGGGGTACCGAGCAGTACTTC
>.|TRBV2|TRBJ2-5|many
CASSEENQETQYF
TGTGCCAGCAGTGAGGAGAACCAAGAGACCCAGTACTTC
>TRBD2|TRBV9|TRBJ2-1|few
CASSFPRLAGGPHNEQFF
TGTGCCAGCAGCTTCCCCCGGCTAGCGGGAGGGCCCCACAATGAGCAGTTCTTC
>.|TRBV19|TRBJ2-6|few
CASSIRGTGANVLTF
TGTGCCAGTAGTATCCGAGGCACTGGGGCCAACGTCCTGACTTTC
>TRBD2|TRBV2|TRBJ2-1|.
CASTWTSGVPMVF
TGTGCCAGCACTTGGACTAGCGGGGTCCCGATGGTCTTC
>.|TRBV30|TRBJ2-1|few
CAWSLRNEQFF
TGTGCCTGGAGTCTGAGAAATGAGCAGTTCTTC
>.|TRBV12-3/TRBV12-4|TRBJ2-1|many
CASKRVEGRIANEQFF
TGTGCCAGCAAGCGGGTGGAGGGCCGTATTGCCAATGAGCAGTTCTTC